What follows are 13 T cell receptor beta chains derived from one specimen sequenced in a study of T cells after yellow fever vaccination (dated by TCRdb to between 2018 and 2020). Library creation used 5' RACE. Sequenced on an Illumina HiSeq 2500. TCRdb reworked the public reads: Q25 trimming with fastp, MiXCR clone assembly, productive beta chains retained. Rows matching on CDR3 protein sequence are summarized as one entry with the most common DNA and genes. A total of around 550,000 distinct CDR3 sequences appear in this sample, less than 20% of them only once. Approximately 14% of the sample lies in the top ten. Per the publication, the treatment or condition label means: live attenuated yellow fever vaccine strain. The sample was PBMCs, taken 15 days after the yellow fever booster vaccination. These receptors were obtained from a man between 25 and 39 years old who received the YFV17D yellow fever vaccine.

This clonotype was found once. CDR3 DNA: TGTGCCAGCAGCCCCGGGACAGGACCCAATCAGCCCCAGCATTTT. It yields the protein CASSPGTGPNQPQHF. V usage is TRBV3-1 and J usage is TRBJ1-5; 8 nucleotides align to TRBD1. The germline CDR1 and CDR2 sequences are LGHDT and YNNKEL (reference sequence). The CDR3 runs 15 residues. V lost 4 bases, J lost 3 bases, and 5 bases stayed unmatched.

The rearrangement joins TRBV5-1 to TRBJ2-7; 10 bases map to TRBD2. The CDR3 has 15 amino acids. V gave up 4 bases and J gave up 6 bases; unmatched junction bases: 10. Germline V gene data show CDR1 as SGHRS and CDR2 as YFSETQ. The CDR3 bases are TGCGCCAGCAGCCAGAGCCTAGCGGGAGTTCGCGAGCAGTACTTC. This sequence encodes CASSQSLAGVREQYF.

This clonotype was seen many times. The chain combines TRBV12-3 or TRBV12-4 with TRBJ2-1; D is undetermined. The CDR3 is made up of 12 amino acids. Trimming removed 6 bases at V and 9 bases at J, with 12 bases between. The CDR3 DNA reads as TGTGCCAGCAGCCCCCGGATGGGTGAGCAGTTCTTC. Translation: CASSPRMGEQFF.

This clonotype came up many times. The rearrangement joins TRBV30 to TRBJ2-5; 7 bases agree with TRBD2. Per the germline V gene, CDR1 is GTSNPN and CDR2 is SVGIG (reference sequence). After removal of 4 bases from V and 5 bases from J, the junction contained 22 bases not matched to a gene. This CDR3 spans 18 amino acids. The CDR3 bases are TGTGCCTGGACGCGGGGGAGAATGGGAGTCGGGATCGGGGAGACCCAGTACTTC. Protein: CAWTRGRMGVGIGETQYF.

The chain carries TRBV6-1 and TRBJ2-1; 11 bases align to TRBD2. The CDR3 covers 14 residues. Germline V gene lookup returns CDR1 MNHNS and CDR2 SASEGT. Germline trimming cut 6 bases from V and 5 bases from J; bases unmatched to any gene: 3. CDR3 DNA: TGTGCCAGCAGGGGACTAGCGGAAAACAATGAGCAGTTCTTC. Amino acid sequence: CASRGLAENNEQFF.

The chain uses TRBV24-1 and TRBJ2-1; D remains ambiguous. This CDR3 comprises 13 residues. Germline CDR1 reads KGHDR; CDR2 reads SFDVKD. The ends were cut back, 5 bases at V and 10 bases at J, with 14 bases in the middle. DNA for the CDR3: TGTGCCACCAGTGCACGACCCCTTGGGGAGCAGTTCTTC. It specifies CATSARPLGEQFF.

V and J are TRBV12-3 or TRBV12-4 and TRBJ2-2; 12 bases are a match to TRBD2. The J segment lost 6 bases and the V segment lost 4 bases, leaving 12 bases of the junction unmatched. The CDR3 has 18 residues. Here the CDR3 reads CASSSPFKLAGGSGELFF. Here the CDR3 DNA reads TGTGCCAGCAGTTCCCCCTTTAAACTAGCGGGAGGATCCGGGGAGCTGTTTTTT.

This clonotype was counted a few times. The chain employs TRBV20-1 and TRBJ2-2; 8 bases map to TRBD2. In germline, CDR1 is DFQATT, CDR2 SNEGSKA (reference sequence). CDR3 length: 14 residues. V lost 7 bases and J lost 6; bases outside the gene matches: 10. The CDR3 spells CSVRGLDVPGELFF. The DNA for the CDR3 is TGCAGTGTACGGGGACTAGACGTTCCCGGGGAGCTGTTTTTT.

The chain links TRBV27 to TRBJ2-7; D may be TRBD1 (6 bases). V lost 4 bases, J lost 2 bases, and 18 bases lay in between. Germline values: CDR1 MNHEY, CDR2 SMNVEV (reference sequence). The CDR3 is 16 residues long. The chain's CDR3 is CASSSIWGRGTYEQYF. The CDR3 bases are TGTGCCAGCAGTTCCATCTGGGGCAGGGGTACCTACGAGCAGTACTTC.

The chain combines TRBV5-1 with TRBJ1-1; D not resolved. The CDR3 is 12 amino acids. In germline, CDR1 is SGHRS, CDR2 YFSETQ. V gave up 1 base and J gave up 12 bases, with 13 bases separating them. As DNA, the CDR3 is TGCGCCAGCAGCTTGAATAACCAGGAAACTTTCTTT. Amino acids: CASSLNNQETFF.

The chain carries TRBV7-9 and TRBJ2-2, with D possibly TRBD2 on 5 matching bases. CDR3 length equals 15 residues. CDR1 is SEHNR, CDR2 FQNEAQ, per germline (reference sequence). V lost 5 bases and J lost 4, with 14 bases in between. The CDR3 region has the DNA TGTGCCAGCAGCCAGACTACCTCGGGCACCGGGGAGCTGTTTTTT. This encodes CASSQTTSGTGELFF.

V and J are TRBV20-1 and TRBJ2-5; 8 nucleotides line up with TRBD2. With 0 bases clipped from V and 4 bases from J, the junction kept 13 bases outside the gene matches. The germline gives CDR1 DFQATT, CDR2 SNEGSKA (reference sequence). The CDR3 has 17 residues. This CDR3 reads CSARDPWSGGPGETQYF. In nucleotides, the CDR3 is TGCAGTGCTAGAGATCCTTGGTCGGGAGGGCCCGGAGAGACCCAGTACTTC.

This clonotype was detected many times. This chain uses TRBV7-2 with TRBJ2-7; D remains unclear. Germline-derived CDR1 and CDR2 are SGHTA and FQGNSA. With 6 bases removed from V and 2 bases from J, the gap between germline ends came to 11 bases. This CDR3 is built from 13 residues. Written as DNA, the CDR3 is TGTGCCAGCAGTTCCGGTCTAACCTACGAGCAGTACTTC. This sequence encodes CASSSGLTYEQYF.